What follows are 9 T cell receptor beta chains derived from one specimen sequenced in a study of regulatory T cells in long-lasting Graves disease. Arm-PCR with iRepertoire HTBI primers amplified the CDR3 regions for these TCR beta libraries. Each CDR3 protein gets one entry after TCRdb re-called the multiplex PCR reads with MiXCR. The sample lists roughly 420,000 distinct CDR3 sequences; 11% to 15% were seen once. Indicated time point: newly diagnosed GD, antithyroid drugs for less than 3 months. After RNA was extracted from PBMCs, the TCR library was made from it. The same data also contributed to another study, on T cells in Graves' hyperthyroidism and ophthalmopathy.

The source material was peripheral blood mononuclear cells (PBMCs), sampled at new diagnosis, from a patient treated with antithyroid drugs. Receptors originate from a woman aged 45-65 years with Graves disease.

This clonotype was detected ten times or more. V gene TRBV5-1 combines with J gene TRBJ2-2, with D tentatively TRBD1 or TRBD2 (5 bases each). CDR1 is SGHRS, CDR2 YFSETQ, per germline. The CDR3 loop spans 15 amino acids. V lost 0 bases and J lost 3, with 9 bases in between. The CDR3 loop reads CASSLAGTDTGELFF. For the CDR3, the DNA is TGCGCCAGCAGCTTGGCCGGGACCGACACCGGGGAGCTGTTTTTT.

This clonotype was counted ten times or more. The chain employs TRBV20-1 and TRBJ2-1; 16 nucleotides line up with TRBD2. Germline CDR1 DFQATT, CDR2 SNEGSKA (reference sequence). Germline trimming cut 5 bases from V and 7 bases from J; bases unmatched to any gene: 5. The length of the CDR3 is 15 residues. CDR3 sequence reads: CSALGLAGGGNEQFF. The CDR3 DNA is TGCAGTGCTCTGGGACTAGCGGGAGGGGGAAATGAGCAGTTCTTC.

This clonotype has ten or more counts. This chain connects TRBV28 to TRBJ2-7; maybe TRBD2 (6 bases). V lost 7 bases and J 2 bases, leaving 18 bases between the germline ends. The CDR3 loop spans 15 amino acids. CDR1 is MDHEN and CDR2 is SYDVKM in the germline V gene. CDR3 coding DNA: TGTGCCAGCACAGCCGGGGCTAGCGCCCCCTACGAGCAGTACTTC. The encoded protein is CASTAGASAPYEQYF.

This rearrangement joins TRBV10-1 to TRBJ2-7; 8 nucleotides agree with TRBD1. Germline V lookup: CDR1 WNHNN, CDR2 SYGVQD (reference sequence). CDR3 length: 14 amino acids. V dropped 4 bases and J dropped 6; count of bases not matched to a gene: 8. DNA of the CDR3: TGCGCCAGCAGTGGTAGGACAGGGCGATCCGAGCAGTACTTC. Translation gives CASSGRTGRSEQYF.

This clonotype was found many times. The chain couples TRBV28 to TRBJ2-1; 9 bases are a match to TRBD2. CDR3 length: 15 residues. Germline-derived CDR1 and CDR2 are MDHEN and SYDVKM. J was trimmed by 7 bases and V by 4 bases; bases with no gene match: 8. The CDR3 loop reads CASSWLASGENEQFF. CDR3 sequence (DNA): TGTGCCAGCAGTTGGTTGGCTAGCGGGGAGAATGAGCAGTTCTTC.

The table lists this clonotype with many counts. CDR3 in amino acids: CASSAGGAGGTDTQYF. CDR3 bases: TGTGCCAGCAGCGCAGGGGGAGCGGGGGGCACAGATACGCAGTATTTT. This chain connects TRBV7-9 to TRBJ2-3; D might be TRBD2 (8 bases). V was shortened by 5 bases and J by 1 base, with 16 bases between the two germline ends. Germline CDR1 and CDR2: SEHNR and FQNEAQ (reference sequence). The CDR3 covers 16 residues. The full variable domain, rest sourced from reference TRBV7-9 and TRBJ2-3, is DTGVSQNPRHKITKRGQNVTFRCDPISEHNRLYWYRQTLGQGPEFLTYFQNEAQLEKSRLLSDRFSAERPKGSFSTLEIQRTEQGDSAMYLCASSAGGAGGTDTQYFGPGTRLTVL.

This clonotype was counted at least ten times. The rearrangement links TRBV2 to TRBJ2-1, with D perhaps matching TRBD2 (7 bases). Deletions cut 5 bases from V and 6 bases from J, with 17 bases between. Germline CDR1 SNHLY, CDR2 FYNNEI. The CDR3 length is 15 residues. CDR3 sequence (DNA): TGTGCCAGCAGTTTGGGGGGGGCGCGGGGCAATGAGCAGTTCTTC. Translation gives CASSLGGARGNEQFF.

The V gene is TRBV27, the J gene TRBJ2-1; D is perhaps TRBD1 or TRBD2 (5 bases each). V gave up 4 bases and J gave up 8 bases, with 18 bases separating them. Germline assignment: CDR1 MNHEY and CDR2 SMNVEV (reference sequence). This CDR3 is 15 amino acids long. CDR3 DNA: TGTGCCAGCAGTTCCGCCGGGGCAGGGTTTGATGAGCAGTTCTTC. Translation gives CASSSAGAGFDEQFF.

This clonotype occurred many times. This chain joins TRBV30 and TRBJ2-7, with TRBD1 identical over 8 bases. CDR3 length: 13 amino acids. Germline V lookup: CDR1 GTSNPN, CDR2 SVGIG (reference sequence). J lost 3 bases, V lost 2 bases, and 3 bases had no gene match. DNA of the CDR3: TGTGCCTGGAGTCCTGGACAGGGCTACGAGCAGTACTTC. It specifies CAWSPGQGYEQYF. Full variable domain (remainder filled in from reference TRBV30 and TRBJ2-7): SQTIHQWPATLVQPVGSPLSLECTVEGTSNPNLYWYRQAAGRGLQLLFYSVGIGQISSEVPQNLSASRPQDRQFILSSKKLLLSDSGFYLCAWSPGQGYEQYFGPGTRLTVT.